What follows are 27 T cell receptor beta chains derived from one specimen sequenced in a study of cytomegalovirus exposure and HLA in healthy donors. Use of 60 Vbeta and 13 Jbeta primers characterized the PCR. TCRdb's table, derived via immunoSEQ multiplex PCR, lists solely in-frame clones and lacks some. The table has roughly 150,000 clones, approximately 88% seen once. The specimen sequenced was PBMCs. The receptor set was obtained from a woman aged 18 to 35 in good health and CMV-seronegative.

The chain carries TRBV21-1 and TRBJ1-1. TRBV21-1 is listed as a pseudogene. CDR3 length: 13 amino acids. CDR3 coding DNA: TGTGCCAGCAGCAACTACGGAGCCGATGAAGCTTTCTTT. Its protein product is CASSNYGADEAFF.

The rearrangement uses TRBV7-9 and TRBJ2-1; D is possibly TRBD2 (6 bases). Between the trimmed V and J ends, which lost 4 bases and 6 bases, there was a span of 16 bases. This CDR3 is 15 amino acids long. Germline CDR1 SEHNR, CDR2 FQNEAQ (reference sequence). The CDR3 region has the DNA TGTGCCAGCAGCTACCGACATCGGGGGATCAATGAGCAGTTCTTC. Protein product: CASSYRHRGINEQFF.

Only one count was recorded for this clone. The chain employs TRBV5-1 and TRBJ2-1; TRBD2 aligns across 8 bases. The CDR3 runs to 14 residues. Germline V gene lookup returns CDR1 SGHRS and CDR2 YFSETQ. After removal of 3 bases from V and 3 bases from J, the junction contained 2 bases not matched to a gene. The CDR3 protein is CASSWRGDYNEQFF. Here the CDR3 DNA reads TGCGCCAGCAGCTGGCGGGGGGACTACAATGAGCAGTTCTTC.

This clone has only a few counts. V usage is TRBV7-9 and J usage is TRBJ1-4, with D perhaps matching TRBD1 (5 bases). There are 13 residues in the CDR3. V lost 6 bases and J lost 5, with 10 bases in between. CDR1 is SEHNR, CDR2 FQNEAQ, per germline (reference sequence). The CDR3 here is CASSQGVNEKLFF. The CDR3 coding sequence is TGTGCCAGCAGTCAAGGGGTAAATGAAAAACTGTTTTTT.

The chain combines TRBV6-1 with TRBJ1-1, with D uncertain. CDR1 and CDR2 (germline): MNHNS, SASEGT. There are 13 residues in the CDR3. Between the trimmed V and J ends, which lost 6 bases and 5 bases, there was a span of 13 bases. The CDR3 reads CASSEQGRTEAFF. The CDR3 region has the DNA TGTGCCAGCAGCGAACAAGGGAGAACTGAAGCTTTCTTT.

This clone is a singleton in its sample. V is TRBV9 and J is TRBJ1-5; TRBD1 agrees at 7 bases. The ends lost 4 bases at V and 1 base at J; junction bases unmatched: 5. Germline-derived CDR1 and CDR2 are SGDLS and YYNGEE. This CDR3 is 15 amino acids long. CDR3: CASSQTGNSNQPQHF. The CDR3 DNA follows: TGTGCCAGCAGCCAGACAGGGAACAGCAATCAGCCCCAGCATTTT.

V usage is TRBV19 and J usage is TRBJ1-5; D is unresolved. Trimming shortened V by 6 bases and J by 1 base, and 13 bases separated the two germline ends. Germline lookup yields CDR1 LNHDA and CDR2 SQIVND (reference sequence). There are 15 residues in the CDR3. CDR3: CASRRGQASNQPQHF. The CDR3 DNA reads as TGTGCCAGTAGGCGGGGTCAGGCAAGCAATCAGCCCCAGCATTTT.

The chain combines TRBV27 with TRBJ2-1, with D possibly being TRBD2 (5 bases). CDR1 MNHEY and CDR2 SMNVEV come from the germline V gene (reference sequence). Trimming cost V 3 bases and J 9 bases, with 12 bases left between them. This CDR3 comprises 13 residues. The CDR3, as DNA: TGTGCCAGCAGTTTTCCTCGGGATCGTGAGCAGTTCTTC. This codes for CASSFPRDREQFF.

The table lists this clone with a few counts. The rearrangement links TRBV28 to TRBJ1-2; TRBD1 might be the D (6 bases). Germline CDR1 is MDHEN and CDR2 is SYDVKM. The CDR3 consists of 14 residues. The V gene lost 4 bases and the J gene lost 3 bases, with 12 bases spanning the gap. CDR3 amino acids: CASSWYRVDYGYTF. In DNA form, the CDR3 reads TGTGCCAGCAGTTGGTACAGGGTCGACTATGGCTACACCTTC.

There are a few counts of this clone. The genes are TRBV5-4 and TRBJ2-5, with D tentatively TRBD2 (5 bases). V was shortened by 2 bases and J by 7 bases, with 18 bases between the two germline ends. The length of the CDR3 is 15 residues. The V gene's germline CDR1 is SGHNT and CDR2 YYREEE (reference sequence). The CDR3 nucleotides read TGTGCCAGCAGCTTCAACGGTCACCGCGGAGGGACCCAGTACTTC. Translating it yields CASSFNGHRGGTQYF.

The V and J genes are TRBV5-4 and TRBJ1-2, with TRBD1 as a possible D gene (6 bases). Trimming stripped 0 bases from V and 2 bases from J, with 14 bases between. The CDR3 extends over 16 amino acids. The germline V gene encodes CDR1 SGHNT and CDR2 YYREEE (reference sequence). The DNA of the CDR3 is TGTGCCAGCAGCTTGGATTTCAGGGGCGGCAACTATGGCTACACCTTC. It yields the protein CASSLDFRGGNYGYTF.

The gene calls are TRBV25-1 and TRBJ1-3; D possibly corresponds to TRBD1 (5 bases). Germline V lookup: CDR1 MGHDK, CDR2 SYGVNS. The CDR3 spans 16 residues. The germline V and J ends were trimmed by 4 bases and 0 bases, with 13 bases remaining between them. The CDR3 DNA sequence: TGTGCCAGCAGTGGGACATCCTCGAGCTCTGGAAACACCATATATTTT. Protein sequence: CASSGTSSSSGNTIYF.

The chain is built from TRBV6-1 and TRBJ2-5, with 10 nucleotides matching TRBD1. The CDR3 sequence is 15 residues long. V trimming: 4 bases; J trimming: 5 bases; junction bases outside the gene matches: 7. The germline gives CDR1 MNHNS, CDR2 SASEGT. For the CDR3, the DNA is TGTGCCAGCAGTGCACTTGGACAGGGGGGGGAGACCCAGTACTTC. Amino acids: CASSALGQGGETQYF.

The J gene is TRBJ1-2, the V gene TRBV19; D is undetermined. This CDR3 comprises 12 residues. The V and J ends lost 5 bases and 4 bases respectively, with 8 bases between them. CDR1 and CDR2 (germline): LNHDA, SQIVND (reference sequence). The CDR3 DNA sequence: TGTGCCAGTAGTCGAACAAGCTATGGCTACACCTTC. It specifies CASSRTSYGYTF.

The chain carries TRBV5-6 and TRBJ2-7, with D possibly TRBD2 on 5 matching bases. Germline V lookup: CDR1 SGHDT, CDR2 YYEEEE. The CDR3 runs to 12 residues. V lost 5 bases to trimming and J lost 6 bases, with 12 bases between them. The CDR3 sequence: CASRREGVEQYF. Written as DNA, the CDR3 is TGTGCCAGCAGGCGTGAGGGCGTCGAGCAGTACTTC.

This sequence joins TRBV28 and TRBJ2-5; a possible D gene is TRBD2 (7 bases). Trimming pared 6 bases from V and 7 bases from J, leaving 15 bases between. This CDR3 is 13 amino acids long. Per germline, CDR1 MDHEN and CDR2 SYDVKM. CDR3 nucleotides: TGTGCCAGCAGAATCGCGGGGGCAGGGACCCAGTACTTC. It codes for CASRIAGAGTQYF.

The chain combines TRBV7-9 with TRBJ1-5; no clear D gene. In germline, CDR1 is SEHNR, CDR2 FQNEAQ (reference sequence). The V end lost 1 base, the J end lost 7 bases, and 5 bases lay between the germline ends. This CDR3 region has 12 residues. The CDR3 DNA reads TGTGCCAGCAGCTTAGGGGCGCAGCCCCAGCATTTT. This codes for CASSLGAQPQHF.

The chain has TRBV5-4 and TRBJ2-7; tentative D call: TRBD1 (6 bases). Trimming removed 0 bases at V and 0 bases at J, with 13 bases between. The CDR3 covers 16 residues. Germline CDR1 is SGHNT and CDR2 is YYREEE (reference sequence). The CDR3 region is CASSLGRQGISYEQYF. The CDR3 DNA is TGTGCCAGCAGCTTGGGTCGGCAGGGGATCTCCTACGAGCAGTACTTC.

The V call is TRBV4-1, the J call TRBJ2-5, with TRBD1 matching 10 bases. The germline V gene has CDR1 MGHRA and CDR2 YSYEKL. The CDR3 spans 17 residues. V trimming: 4 bases; J trimming: 5 bases; junction bases outside the gene matches: 13. CDR3 sequence: CASSPSVDRGRRETQYF. CDR3 nucleotides: TGCGCCAGCAGCCCTTCAGTCGACAGGGGGCGCCGGGAGACCCAGTACTTC.

The rearrangement joins TRBV7-8 to TRBJ1-5, with TRBD1 matching over 10 bases. After removal of 4 bases from V and 4 bases from J, the junction contained 4 bases not matched to a gene. The length of the CDR3 is 15 residues. Germline V gene sequence: CDR1 SGHVS, CDR2 FQNEAQ. CDR3 coding DNA: TGTGCCAGCAGCTCCCGGGACAGGGGAAATCAGCCCCAGCATTTT. Protein sequence: CASSSRDRGNQPQHF.

This chain connects TRBV5-5 to TRBJ2-7; TRBD1 matches 7 bases. The CDR3 totals 14 residues. The germline CDR1 and CDR2 sequences are SGHKS and YYEKEE (reference sequence). With 2 bases clipped from V and 2 bases from J, the junction kept 4 bases outside the gene matches. CDR3 sequence: CASSLIQGTYEQYF. The CDR3 nucleotides read TGTGCCAGCAGCTTAATACAGGGGACCTACGAGCAGTACTTC. Complete variable domain (other parts from reference TRBV5-5 and TRBJ2-7): DAGVTQSPTHLIKTRGQQVTLRCSPISGHKSVSWYQQVLGQGPQFIFQYYEKEERGRGNFPDRFSARQFPNYSSELNVNALLLGDSALYLCASSLIQGTYEQYFGPGTRLTVT.

V and J are TRBV7-2 and TRBJ2-1; 8 bases line up with TRBD1. This CDR3 comprises 15 residues. CDR1 SGHTA and CDR2 FQGNSA come from the germline V gene. After removal of 7 bases from V and 4 bases from J, the junction contained 9 bases not matched to a gene. The CDR3 DNA reads TGTGCCAGCAACCCGGACAGGGAACGTTACAATGAGCAGTTCTTC. Its protein product is CASNPDRERYNEQFF.

The chain couples TRBV10-3 to TRBJ2-7, with 9 bases aligning to TRBD1. V trimming: 3 bases; J trimming: 6 bases; junction bases outside the gene matches: 9. The CDR3 covers 15 residues. CDR1 ENHRY and CDR2 SYGVKD come from the germline V gene. CDR3 in DNA: TGTGCCATCAGTGAACCACAGGGGGCGAGTAGCGAGCAGTACTTC. Amino acid sequence: CAISEPQGASSEQYF.

This clone has more than one count but fewer than ten. This chain connects TRBV6-1 to TRBJ1-1; D possibly corresponds to TRBD1 (5 bases). CDR3 length: 15 amino acids. Trimming removed 7 bases from V and 4 bases from J, with 19 bases in between. The germline gives CDR1 MNHNS, CDR2 SASEGT. The CDR3: CASTSGVGDSTEAFF. The CDR3 DNA follows: TGTGCCAGCACTTCGGGGGTGGGCGATAGCACTGAAGCTTTCTTT.

This sequence joins TRBV7-9 and TRBJ2-1; 12 bases map to TRBD1. The germline gives CDR1 SEHNR, CDR2 FQNEAQ (reference sequence). This CDR3 is built from 16 residues. The trim removed 3 bases at V and 8 bases at J, leaving 8 bases unmatched. CDR3 coding DNA: TGTGCCAGCAGCTTCTCCGGGACAGGGGGCGAGTATGAGCAGTTCTTC. It is translated as CASSFSGTGGEYEQFF.

The rearrangement uses TRBV5-5 and TRBJ1-2; 8 nucleotides align to TRBD1. There are 15 residues in the CDR3. V was pared by 3 bases and J by 6 bases, with 10 bases of the junction left unmatched. Germline V gene lookup returns CDR1 SGHKS and CDR2 YYEKEE (reference sequence). CDR3 nucleotides: TGTGCCAGCAGCTCCGAACCCAGGGGGCGAAATGGCTACACCTTC. Its protein product is CASSSEPRGRNGYTF.

Comments on this clone: A junction boundary mismatches the germline segment, possibly from a read error. The V call is TRBV9, the J call TRBJ2-6; the D gene is possibly TRBD1 (5 bases). Germline values: CDR1 SGDLS, CDR2 YYNGEE. The CDR3 has 15 residues. As DNA, the CDR3 is TGTGCCAGCAGCCCAAGCCCCTCTGGGGCCAACGGCCTGACTTTC. This codes for CASSPSPSGANGLTF.